The clone carrying this T cell receptor beta chain was seen only once. The study ran its PCR with 60 Vbeta and 13 Jbeta primers. Sequencing was performed with immunoSEQ multiplex PCR; in TCRdb, only in-frame clones are kept and a portion is missing. The sample includes hundreds of thousands of clones, 77% of them seen just once. These data are taken from a study of cytomegalovirus exposure and HLA in healthy donors. The clonotype originates from an older woman in good health and CMV-seropositive. The sequenced sample consisted of PBMCs.

CDR3 amino acids: CASSLGSGSLETQYF. Written as DNA, the CDR3 is TGCGCCAGCAGCTTAGGTAGCGGGAGTTTGGAGACCCAGTACTTC. The V and J genes are TRBV5-1 and TRBJ2-5, with 9 bases that match TRBD2. The germline CDR1 and CDR2 sequences are SGHRS and YFSETQ. V shed 2 bases, J shed 5 bases, and the junction held 7 bases outside the gene matches. CDR3 length: 15 residues.